The entry that follows covers one TCR beta chain sequence. What it binds is unknown. This entry comes from a study of post-analysis software for immune sequencing data. Study observations and caveats: There were about five TRBV segments more frequent in patients than controls, and TRBV5-6, TRBV5-1 and TRBV20-1 were among them.

The TCR beta cDNA libraries contained unique molecular identifiers. In TCRdb, the PCR reads were re-called with MiXCR into one record per CDR3 protein. The data show 450,000 or so distinct CDR3 sequences, with around 40% seen just once and 9.5% to 13% held by the top ten. The V and J ends lost 4 bases and 0 bases, in that order; junction bases with no gene match: 8. CDR3 length: 16 amino acids. The germline gives CDR1 SGHVS, CDR2 FQNEAQ. The chain combines TRBV7-8 with TRBJ1-1; 7 nucleotides agree with TRBD1. What was sequenced was blood. This receptor was taken from a girl between 10 and 17 years old with multiple sclerosis. CDR3 loop: CASSSDRMDVNTEAFF. The CDR3 DNA reads TGTGCCAGCAGCTCGGACAGGATGGATGTGAACACTGAAGCTTTCTTT.